Listed below are T cell receptor beta chains from one sample, sequenced in a study of T cell responses to AZD1222 COVID-19 vaccine. Data came from immunoSEQ multiplex PCR; TCRdb stores just in-frame clones and leaves some out. The table includes more than 100,000 clones, roughly 84% detected once. Sequencing used peripheral blood, obtained on day 0 of AZD1222 vaccination. Receptors were obtained from an adult in good health. Each CDR3 is given with its conserved first and last residue. A D gene is named only where the DNA matches it firmly. Part of the rows lack a size; the others show once, few, many or a class for expanded clones.

d_call j_call clone_size v_call cdr3_nt cdr3_aa
. TRBJ1-1 . TRBV19 TGTGCCAGTAGTATCTTGTCCAGTCTGAACACTGAAGCTTTCTTT CASSILSSLNTEAFF
TRBD1 TRBJ1-5 . TRBV28 TGTGCCAGCAGTACCCGGGACAGGGGATCCACCCACCTCAATCAGCCCCAGCATTTT CASSTRDRGSTHLNQPQHF
. TRBJ1-5 . TRBV4-1 TGCGCCAGCAGCCAAGTCTCCCCCACAAGGCCCCAGCATTTT CASSQVSPTRPQHF
. TRBJ1-2 . TRBV9 TGTGCCAGCAGCCCCAGAGCGGGGGGGGCCTATGGCTACACCTTC CASSPRAGGAYGYTF
. TRBJ1-5 . TRBV28 TGTGCCAGCGGCTCCGGACCCAATCAGCCCCAGCATTTT CASGSGPNQPQHF
TRBD1 TRBJ1-3 . TRBV7-9 TGTGCCAGCAGCCTCGGACAGGGTAATAGAAACACCATATATTTT CASSLGQGNRNTIYF
. TRBJ1-2 . TRBV18 TGTGCCAGCTCACCTCACCAGACAGGCTATGGCTACACCTTC CASSPHQTGYGYTF
TRBD1 TRBJ1-1 . TRBV18 TGTGCCAGCTCACCACAGGGGGCCTCGAACACTGAAGCTTTCTTT CASSPQGASNTEAFF
. TRBJ1-1 . TRBV5-4 TGTGCCAGCAGCTTTACGGGAGGGAGGGACACTGAAGCTTTCTTT CASSFTGGRDTEAFF
TRBD2 TRBJ2-5 . TRBV6-5 TGTGCCAGCAGCCAAGGACTAGCGGGTGAGACCCAGTACTTC CASSQGLAGETQYF
TRBD1 TRBJ1-2 . TRBV28 TGTGCCAGCAGTTTAGCCGGGACAGGGGGTGCCAACTATGGCTACACCTTC CASSLAGTGGANYGYTF
. TRBJ2-1 . TRBV6-1 TGTGCCAGCAGTGCTACACCGGGACGGATTACATTCGATTACAATGAGCAGTTCTTC CASSATPGRITFDYNEQFF
. TRBJ1-6 once TRBV4-3 TGCGCCAGCAGCCAAGCGGGCAGGGAGAGCTCCTATAATTCACCCCTCCACTTT CASSQAGRESSYNSPLHF
. TRBJ2-5 . TRBV11-3 TGTGCCAGCAGCTTAGGGGCTGGGGGCCAAGAGACCCAGTACTTC CASSLGAGGQETQYF
. TRBJ1-6 . TRBV21-1 TGTGCCAGCAGCAAAGGGGGGGCGCCCCTCCACTTT CASSKGGAPLHF
. TRBJ1-2 . TRBV11-2 TGTGCCAGCAGCCGGTTGGCAGGGTTAGGCTACACCTTC CASSRLAGLGYTF
TRBD1 TRBJ2-7 . TRBV7-2 TGTGCCAGCAGCTGGGACAGGGGCGGGGGAGAGCAGTACTTC CASSWDRGGGEQYF
TRBD1 TRBJ2-5 . TRBV4-2 TGTGCCAGCAGCCATGGGGACAGGGGGGGCCAAGAGACCCAGTACTTC CASSHGDRGGQETQYF
. TRBJ2-2 . TRBV19 TGTGCCAGTAGTTGGGACGGTTCGAACACCGGGGAGCTGTTTTTT CASSWDGSNTGELFF
TRBD2 TRBJ2-3 . TRBV18 TGTGCCAGCTCATCCCGAGCGGGGGGGCCTGGTGCAGATACGCAGTATTTT CASSSRAGGPGADTQYF
. TRBJ2-5 once TRBV9 TGTGCCAGCAGCGTAGGAACGGTTGGGCAAGAGACCCAGTACTTC CASSVGTVGQETQYF
. TRBJ2-7 . TRBV6-2/TRBV6-3 TGTGCCAGCAGTTACACGGGGGGCAGTTCTGAGCAGTACTTC CASSYTGGSSEQYF
TRBD2 TRBJ2-3 . TRBV10-3 TGTGCCATCAGCAGACTAGCGGGGGGCACAGATACGCAGTATTTT CAISRLAGGTDTQYF
. TRBJ1-1 . TRBV20-1 TGCAGTGCTCAGCGAGAACGAGCTTTCTTT CSAQRERAFF
TRBD1 TRBJ1-3 . TRBV18 TGTGCCAGCTCACCACAGCAGGGGGACACCATATATTTT CASSPQQGDTIYF
. TRBJ1-3 . TRBV13 TGTGCCAGCAGCAACCTAGGGGGGCCCATATATTTT CASSNLGGPIYF
TRBD1 TRBJ1-4 few TRBV7-9 TGTGCCAGCAGCCCAGGGGGCGCGTCCCCAACTAATGAAAAACTGTTTTTT CASSPGGASPTNEKLFF
. TRBJ2-3 . TRBV2 TGTGCCAGCAGTGAAAGTCGTTTGGCGACCCTAACCGAGGGTACGCAGTATTTT CASSESRLATLTEGTQYF
. TRBJ1-2 . TRBV9 TGTGCCAGCAGCGTAGGGGGGGGCAGCTATGGCTACACCTTC CASSVGGGSYGYTF
TRBD1 TRBJ2-1 . TRBV24-1 TGTGCCACCAGTGACACCCGACAGGGCGGGAATGAGCAGTTCTTC CATSDTRQGGNEQFF
. TRBJ1-1 once TRBV19 TGTGCCAGTAGTATAGTAGCGGTCGAAGGGAACACTGAAGCTTTCTTT CASSIVAVEGNTEAFF
. TRBJ2-3 . TRBV19 TGTGCCAGTTCCCGGATCCACAGAGCCGCCGACTCCACAGATACGCAGTATTTT CASSRIHRAADSTDTQYF
TRBD2 TRBJ2-3 . TRBV6-5 TGTGCCAGCACCGGGGCTAGCGGGACAGATACGCAGTATTTT CASTGASGTDTQYF
. TRBJ2-5 . TRBV15 TGTGCCACCAGCAGAGATCGCGGGACCCAGTACTTC CATSRDRGTQYF
. TRBJ1-1 few TRBV12-3/TRBV12-4 TGTGCCAGCAGTTCTCACACGAACACTGAAGCTTTCTTT CASSSHTNTEAFF
. TRBJ2-5 . TRBV10-3 TGTGCCACCAGACGGAACCAAGAGACCCAGTACTTC CATRRNQETQYF
. TRBJ2-1 . TRBV2 TGTGCCAGCAGTGAAACTTACAATGAGCAGTTCTTC CASSETYNEQFF
TRBD1 TRBJ1-5 . TRBV15 TGTGCCACCAGCAGAGTACGCCTAGTCATGGGACAGGGGAATCAGCCCCAGCATTTT CATSRVRLVMGQGNQPQHF
. TRBJ1-2 few TRBV2 TGTGCCAGCCCCCAGGGGCAGAACTATGGCTACACCTTC CASPQGQNYGYTF
. TRBJ2-6 . TRBV12-5 TGTGCTAGTGGTTCCGCCGGGGCCAACGTCCTGACTTTC CASGSAGANVLTF
TRBD1 TRBJ1-2 . TRBV5-4 TGTGCCAGCAGCTTACGCCTGAATCGCTTGGACAGGGGCTATGGCTACACCTTC CASSLRLNRLDRGYGYTF
. TRBJ1-5 . TRBV7-9 TGTGCCAGCAGCTTAGTGTGGGACCAGCCCCAGCATTTT CASSLVWDQPQHF
TRBD1 TRBJ1-1 . TRBV6-1 TGTGCCAGCAGTGACCGGGACAGGGACACTGAAGCTTTCTTT CASSDRDRDTEAFF
TRBD1 TRBJ2-2 . TRBV7-6 TGTGCCAGCAGCTTTCCCGGGACAGGGGGCTCCGGGGAGCTGTTTTTT CASSFPGTGGSGELFF
. TRBJ1-4 . TRBV4-3 TGCGCCAGCAGCCAAGAGTCCCTCAGGGGTCCTAATGAAAAACTGTTTTTT CASSQESLRGPNEKLFF
. TRBJ2-3 . TRBV11-2 TGTGCCAGCAGCTCTGTGGGCGGCACGGATACGCAGTATTTT CASSSVGGTDTQYF
. TRBJ1-6 . TRBV7-9 TGTGCCAGCAGCTCTACGGGGAATTCACCCCTCCACTTT CASSSTGNSPLHF